The T cell receptor beta chain under discussion was sequenced for a study of blood T cell repertoires in COVID-19. In the study overall: COVID-19 samples from acute and convalescent phases originated in the United States, Italy and Spain. The analysed material was cDNA or gDNA that came from T cells, B-cell-depleted T cells, or PBMCs.

The ends were cut back, 3 bases at V and 4 bases at J, with 13 bases in the middle. The CDR3 runs 15 residues. In germline, CDR1 is SGHAT, CDR2 FQNNGV. Authors' processing steps: The assay estimated nucleated cells by amplifying reference gene primers. Assay used: immunoSEQ multiplex PCR; TCRdb lists only in-frame clones, some missing. V, J and clone size are taken as reported in that table, and D and trimming were inferred from the DNA itself. The table has 200,000 to 300,000 clones, approximately 90% seen once. This TCR derives from a woman aged 40 to 50 with acute or convalescent COVID-19. The rearrangement uses TRBV11-2 and TRBJ1-3; D is possibly TRBD1 (6 bases). The sequencing input was peripheral blood. In DNA, the CDR3 is TGTGCCAGCAGCTTTGCAGGGGACGGCGGAAACACCATATATTTT. Residues: CASSFAGDGGNTIYF.